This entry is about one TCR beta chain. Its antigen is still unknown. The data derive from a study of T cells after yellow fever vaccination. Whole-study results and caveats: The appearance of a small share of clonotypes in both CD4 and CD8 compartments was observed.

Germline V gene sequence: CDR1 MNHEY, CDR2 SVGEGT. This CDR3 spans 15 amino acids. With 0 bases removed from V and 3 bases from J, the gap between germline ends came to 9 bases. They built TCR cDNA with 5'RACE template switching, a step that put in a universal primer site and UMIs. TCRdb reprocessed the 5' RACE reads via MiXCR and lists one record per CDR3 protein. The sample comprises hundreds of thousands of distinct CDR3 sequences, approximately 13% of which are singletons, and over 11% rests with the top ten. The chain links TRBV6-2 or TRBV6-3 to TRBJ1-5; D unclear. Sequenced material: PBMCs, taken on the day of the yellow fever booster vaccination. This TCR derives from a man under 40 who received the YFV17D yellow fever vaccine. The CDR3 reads CASSYSPGPNQPQHF. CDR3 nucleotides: TGTGCCAGCAGTTACTCGCCAGGCCCCAATCAGCCCCAGCATTTT.